A selection of T cell receptor beta chains follows, all from one sample in a study of patients and donors after allogeneic stem cell transplantation. MiXCR, applied by TCRdb to the RT-PCR reads, yields one record per CDR3 protein. The profile shows hundreds of thousands of distinct CDR3 sequences, under 20% of them singletons. The material sequenced was blood, either unsorted or a sorted T cell fraction (not recorded which). Every receptor here comes from a human donor who was either an allogeneic HSCT recipient or a stem cell or donor lymphocyte infusion donor (not recorded which). It is not recorded whose cells these are; they may come from a transplant donor. The CDR3 runs from the conserved cysteine through the conserved F or W. A D gene is named only where the DNA matches it firmly. Size tells how often a clone was seen (once, few, many) or the class of an expanded clone, and some rows leave it out.

J: TRBJ2-7; V: TRBV25-1; size: -; D: -; CDR3: CASSDLAYEQYF; DNA: TGTGCCAGCAGTGATCTGGCCTACGAGCAGTACTTC
J: TRBJ2-3; V: TRBV24-1; size: many; D: -; CDR3: CATSDPRRAGDTQYF; DNA: TGTGCCACCAGTGACCCACGGAGGGCCGGAGATACGCAGTATTTT
J: TRBJ1-1; V: TRBV12-3/TRBV12-4; size: few; D: -; CDR3: CASSWSSSGTEAFF; DNA: TGTGCCAGCAGTTGGTCTTCCAGTGGTACTGAAGCTTTCTTT
J: TRBJ2-1; V: TRBV12-3/TRBV12-4; size: few; D: TRBD2; CDR3: CASSAGGVEQFF; DNA: TGTGCCAGCAGCGCCGGGGGGGTTGAGCAGTTCTTC
J: TRBJ2-2; V: TRBV24-1; size: many; D: TRBD2; CDR3: CATSDGGLAGGNGELFF; DNA: TGTGCCACCAGTGACGGGGGACTAGCGGGGGGCAACGGGGAGCTGTTTTTT
J: TRBJ2-1; V: TRBV6-2/TRBV6-3; size: -; D: TRBD1; CDR3: CASTSDRGWYNEQFF; DNA: TGTGCCAGCACCTCCGACAGGGGATGGTACAATGAGCAGTTCTTC
J: TRBJ1-3; V: TRBV12-3/TRBV12-4; size: many; D: -; CDR3: CASSFGQLVPIYF; DNA: TGTGCCAGCAGTTTCGGGCAGCTGGTCCCCATATATTTT
J: TRBJ1-6; V: TRBV9; size: -; D: TRBD1; CDR3: CASSVAGTGTGSPLHF; DNA: TGTGCCAGCAGCGTGGCCGGGACAGGGACTGGGTCACCCCTCCACTTT
J: TRBJ1-2; V: TRBV2; size: many; D: TRBD1; CDR3: CARQGDGYGYTF; DNA: TGTGCCAGACAGGGGGACGGCTATGGCTACACCTTC
J: TRBJ1-6; V: TRBV20-1; size: few; D: -; CDR3: CSARRDSLNSPLHF; DNA: TGCAGTGCTCGCCGGGACTCACTAAATTCACCCCTCCACTTT
J: TRBJ2-6; V: TRBV4-3; size: -; D: -; CDR3: CASSQSRHLSGSGANVLTF; DNA: TGCGCCAGCAGCCAATCCCGACACTTAAGCGGGTCTGGGGCCAACGTCCTGACTTTC
J: TRBJ2-1; V: TRBV29-1; size: -; D: TRBD2; CDR3: CSVEDKLAEGWHEQFF; DNA: TGCAGCGTTGAAGATAAACTAGCGGAGGGGTGGCATGAGCAGTTCTTC
J: TRBJ2-6; V: TRBV29-1; size: many; D: -; CDR3: CSVLSGANVLTF; DNA: TGCAGCGTTTTATCTGGGGCCAACGTCCTGACTTTC
J: TRBJ2-1; V: TRBV20-1; size: -; D: TRBD2; CDR3: CSVPVGLARNEQFF; DNA: TGCAGTGTCCCTGTAGGACTAGCAAGGAATGAGCAGTTCTTC
J: TRBJ1-2; V: TRBV6-6; size: -; D: -; CDR3: CASSYSGRTGYTF; DNA: TGTGCCAGCAGTTACTCGGGAAGAACTGGCTACACCTTC
J: TRBJ1-1; V: TRBV20-1; size: few; D: -; CDR3: CSAIPSMNTEAFF; DNA: TGCAGTGCTATCCCCAGTATGAACACTGAAGCTTTCTTT
J: TRBJ2-7; V: TRBV7-7; size: -; D: TRBD1; CDR3: CASSFLVGSGGTYEQYF; DNA: TGTGCTAGCAGCTTCCTAGTTGGGTCAGGGGGAACCTACGAGCAGTACTTC
J: TRBJ1-6; V: TRBV6-1; size: few; D: TRBD1; CDR3: CASSTTGQGASYNSPLHF; DNA: TGTGCCAGCAGCACTACCGGACAGGGGGCATCCTATAATTCACCCCTCCACTTT
J: TRBJ1-3; V: TRBV11-2; size: -; D: -; CDR3: CASGLKGVFSGNTIYF; DNA: TGTGCCAGCGGTCTCAAGGGAGTCTTCTCTGGAAACACCATATATTTT
J: TRBJ1-2; V: TRBV12-3/TRBV12-4; size: many; D: -; CDR3: CASIYGYTF; DNA: TGTGCCAGCATTTACGGCTACACCTTC
J: TRBJ1-6; V: TRBV12-3/TRBV12-4; size: few; D: -; CDR3: CASSFWGPLPSPLHF; DNA: TGTGCCAGCAGTTTTTGGGGGCCTTTGCCTTCACCCCTCCACTTT
J: TRBJ1-1; V: TRBV29-1; size: -; D: TRBD1; CDR3: CSVGQGAEAFF; DNA: TGCAGCGTTGGGCAGGGGGCGGAAGCTTTCTTT
J: TRBJ1-5; V: TRBV10-3; size: few; D: -; CDR3: CAISERIVDSNQPQHF; DNA: TGTGCCATCAGTGAGCGGATAGTGGATAGCAATCAGCCCCAGCATTTT
J: TRBJ2-5; V: TRBV9; size: few; D: -; CDR3: CASSVGIRALETQYF; DNA: TGTGCCAGCAGCGTAGGGATACGGGCTTTAGAGACCCAGTACTTC
J: TRBJ1-4; V: TRBV12-3/TRBV12-4; size: few; D: -; CDR3: CASSLWGGSEKLFF; DNA: TGTGCCAGCAGTTTATGGGGGGGAAGCGAAAAACTGTTTTTT
J: TRBJ2-1; V: TRBV10-3; size: many; D: -; CDR3: CAMWGEPYNEQFF; DNA: TGTGCCATGTGGGGGGAGCCATACAATGAGCAGTTCTTC
J: TRBJ2-1; V: TRBV19; size: -; D: TRBD2; CDR3: CASSIGGGRALGEQFF; DNA: TGTGCCAGTAGTATAGGGGGCGGGAGGGCCCTGGGCGAGCAGTTCTTC
J: TRBJ2-3; V: TRBV6-5; size: -; D: -; CDR3: CASSYSSFGDTQYF; DNA: TGTGCCAGCAGTTACTCGAGTTTTGGGGATACGCAGTATTTT
J: TRBJ2-5; V: TRBV19; size: once; D: -; CDR3: CASSRSEPNPQETQYF; DNA: TGTGCCAGTAGTCGGAGTGAACCTAACCCCCAAGAGACCCAGTACTTC
J: TRBJ2-7; V: TRBV18; size: few; D: TRBD1; CDR3: CASSPINRDRQYF; DNA: TGTGCCAGCTCACCTATCAACCGGGACAGGCAGTACTTC
J: TRBJ2-1; V: TRBV5-1; size: -; D: TRBD2; CDR3: CASSPPTSGYNEQFF; DNA: TGCGCCAGCAGTCCACCTACTAGCGGCTACAATGAGCAGTTCTTC
J: TRBJ1-2; V: TRBV4-3; size: -; D: TRBD1; CDR3: CASSQDRQGGYGYTF; DNA: TGCGCCAGCAGCCAAGATCGACAGGGCGGCTATGGCTACACCTTC
J: TRBJ2-3; V: TRBV10-3; size: -; D: TRBD2; CDR3: CAITLGPSGGDTDTQYF; DNA: TGTGCCATCACCCTGGGCCCGAGCGGGGGGGACACAGATACGCAGTATTTT
J: TRBJ2-2; V: TRBV15; size: many; D: TRBD1; CDR3: CATSQNRGSNTGELFF; DNA: TGTGCCACCAGCCAAAACAGGGGCTCGAACACCGGGGAGCTGTTTTTT
J: TRBJ2-7; V: TRBV5-1; size: -; D: TRBD1; CDR3: CASSLGGTEYEQYF; DNA: TGCGCCAGCAGCTTGGGTGGGACAGAATACGAGCAGTACTTC
J: TRBJ2-3; V: TRBV4-2; size: few; D: -; CDR3: CASSSRELADTQYF; DNA: TGTGCCAGCAGCAGTCGGGAGCTCGCAGATACGCAGTATTTT
J: TRBJ1-1; V: TRBV19; size: -; D: -; CDR3: CASSIGQINTEAFF; DNA: TGTGCCAGTAGTATCGGACAGATAAACACTGAAGCTTTCTTT
J: TRBJ2-3; V: TRBV15; size: -; D: TRBD2; CDR3: CATSREAGATDTQYF; DNA: TGTGCCACCAGCAGAGAGGCGGGAGCCACAGATACGCAGTATTTT
J: TRBJ1-3; V: TRBV7-9; size: -; D: -; CDR3: CASSLVQGFGNTIYF; DNA: TGTGCCAGCAGCTTAGTTCAGGGGTTCGGAAACACCATATATTTT
J: TRBJ2-7; V: TRBV19; size: -; D: -; CDR3: CASSPVRSSYEQYF; DNA: TGTGCCAGTAGTCCGGTACGGAGTTCCTACGAGCAGTACTTC
J: TRBJ2-7; V: TRBV5-1; size: few; D: TRBD2; CDR3: CASSNSGSSYEQYF; DNA: TGCGCCAGCAGCAATAGCGGGAGCTCCTACGAGCAGTACTTC
J: TRBJ1-2; V: TRBV7-2; size: few; D: -; CDR3: CASSLETAYGYTF; DNA: TGTGCCAGCAGCTTAGAGACAGCTTATGGCTACACCTTC
J: TRBJ2-5; V: TRBV5-1; size: -; D: -; CDR3: CASGRALQDETQYF; DNA: TGCGCCAGCGGCCGGGCCCTCCAAGACGAGACCCAGTACTTC
J: TRBJ2-3; V: TRBV6-1; size: -; D: -; CDR3: CASLRRSADTQYF; DNA: TGTGCCAGCCTACGGAGGTCCGCAGATACGCAGTATTTT
J: TRBJ1-1; V: TRBV11-2; size: few; D: TRBD1; CDR3: CASSSFTGAAFF; DNA: TGTGCCAGCAGCTCTTTTACAGGGGCAGCTTTCTTT
J: TRBJ2-3; V: TRBV24-1; size: few; D: TRBD2; CDR3: CATSDIRTSTDTQYF; DNA: TGTGCCACCAGTGATATTCGGACTAGCACGGATACGCAGTATTTT